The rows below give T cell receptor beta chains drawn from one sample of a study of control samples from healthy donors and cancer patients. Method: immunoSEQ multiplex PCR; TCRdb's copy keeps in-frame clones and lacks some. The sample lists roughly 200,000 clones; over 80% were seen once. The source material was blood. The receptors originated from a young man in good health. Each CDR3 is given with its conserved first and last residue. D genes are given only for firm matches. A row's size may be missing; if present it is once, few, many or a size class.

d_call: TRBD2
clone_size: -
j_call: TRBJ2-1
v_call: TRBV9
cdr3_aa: CASSVGSGGANEQFF
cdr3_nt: TGTGCCAGCAGCGTAGGGAGCGGGGGGGCCAATGAGCAGTTCTTC

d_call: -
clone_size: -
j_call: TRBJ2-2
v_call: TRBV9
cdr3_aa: CASSAEQGLTGELFF
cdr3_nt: TGTGCCAGCAGCGCAGAGCAGGGACTCACCGGGGAGCTGTTTTTT

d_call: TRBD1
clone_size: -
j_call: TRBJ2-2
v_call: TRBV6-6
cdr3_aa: CASSRGMDRGNTGELFF
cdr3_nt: TGTGCCAGCAGCCGAGGGATGGACAGGGGGAACACCGGGGAGCTGTTTTTT

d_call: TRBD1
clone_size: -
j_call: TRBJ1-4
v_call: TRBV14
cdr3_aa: CASSQVTGGGEKLFF
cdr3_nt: TGTGCCAGCAGCCAAGTAACAGGGGGCGGTGAAAAACTGTTTTTT

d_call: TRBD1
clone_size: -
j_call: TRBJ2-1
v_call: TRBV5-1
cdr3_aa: CASSSTGSSYNEQFF
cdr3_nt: TGCGCCAGCAGCTCGACAGGGTCGTCCTACAATGAGCAGTTCTTC

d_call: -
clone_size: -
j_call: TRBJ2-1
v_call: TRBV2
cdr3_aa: CASSKTGSSYNEQFF
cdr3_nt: TGTGCCAGCAGTAAGACAGGCAGCTCCTACAATGAGCAGTTCTTC

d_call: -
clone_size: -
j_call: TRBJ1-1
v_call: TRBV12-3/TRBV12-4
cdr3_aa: CASSLSVNTEAFF
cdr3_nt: TGTGCCAGCAGTTTATCCGTGAACACTGAAGCTTTCTTT

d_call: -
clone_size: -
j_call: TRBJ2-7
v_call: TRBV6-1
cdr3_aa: CASSETPGHGDYEQYF
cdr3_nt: TGTGCCAGCAGTGAAACACCGGGACACGGGGATTACGAGCAGTACTTC

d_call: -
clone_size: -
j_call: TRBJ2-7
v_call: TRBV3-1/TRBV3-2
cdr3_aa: CASSHGHYEQYF
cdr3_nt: TGTGCCAGCAGCCATGGTCACTACGAGCAGTACTTC

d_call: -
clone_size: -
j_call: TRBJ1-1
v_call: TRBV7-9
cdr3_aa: CASSLGTGMNTEAFF
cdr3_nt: TGTGCCAGCAGCTTAGGTACAGGGATGAACACTGAAGCTTTCTTT

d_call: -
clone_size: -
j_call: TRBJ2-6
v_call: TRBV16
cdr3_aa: CASSQSQGANVLTF
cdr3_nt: TGTGCCAGCAGCCAATCGCAAGGGGCCAACGTCCTGACTTTC

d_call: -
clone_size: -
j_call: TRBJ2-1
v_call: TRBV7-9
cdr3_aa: CASRTKWAEGDRHEQFF
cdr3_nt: TGTGCCAGCAGAACGAAATGGGCAGAAGGGGATAGGCATGAGCAGTTCTTC

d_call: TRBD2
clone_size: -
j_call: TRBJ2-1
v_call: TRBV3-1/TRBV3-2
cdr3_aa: CASSPETSGGNNEQFF
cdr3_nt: TGTGCCAGCAGCCCGGAGACTAGCGGGGGGAACAATGAGCAGTTCTTC

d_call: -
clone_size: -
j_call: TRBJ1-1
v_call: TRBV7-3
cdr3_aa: CASSSGPQTEAFF
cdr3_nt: TGTGCCAGCAGCTCTGGGCCCCAGACTGAAGCTTTCTTT

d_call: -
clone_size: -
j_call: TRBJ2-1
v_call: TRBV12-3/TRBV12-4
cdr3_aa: CASSLGGNEQFF
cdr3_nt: TGTGCCAGCAGTTTGGGGGGCAATGAGCAGTTCTTC

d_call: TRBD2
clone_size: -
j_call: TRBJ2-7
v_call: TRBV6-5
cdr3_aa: CASTGTSWSEQYF
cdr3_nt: TGTGCCAGCACCGGGACTAGCTGGTCCGAGCAGTACTTC

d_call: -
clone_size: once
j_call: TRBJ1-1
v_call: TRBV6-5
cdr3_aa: CASSYGSLGGTEAFF
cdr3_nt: TGTGCCAGCAGTTACGGTAGTTTGGGTGGCACTGAAGCTTTCTTT

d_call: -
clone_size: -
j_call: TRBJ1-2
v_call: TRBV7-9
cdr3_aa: CASSRESGYTF
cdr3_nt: TGTGCCAGCAGCCGGGAGTCGGGCTACACCTTC

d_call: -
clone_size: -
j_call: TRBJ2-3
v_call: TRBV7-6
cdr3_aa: CASSLAGGASTDTQYF
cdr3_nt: TGTGCCAGCAGCTTAGCGGGTGGTGCTAGCACAGATACGCAGTATTTT

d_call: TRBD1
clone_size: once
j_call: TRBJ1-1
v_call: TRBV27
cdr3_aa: CASSNQGVGNTEAFF
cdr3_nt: TGTGCCAGCAGTAATCAGGGGGTAGGAAACACTGAAGCTTTCTTT

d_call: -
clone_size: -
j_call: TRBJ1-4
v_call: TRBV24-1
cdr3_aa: CATSDKLLGKLFF
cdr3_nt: TGTGCCACCAGTGATAAGCTCTTGGGAAAACTGTTTTTT

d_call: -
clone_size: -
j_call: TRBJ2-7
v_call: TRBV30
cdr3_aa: CAWSKGQSYEQYF
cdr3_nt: TGTGCCTGGAGTAAAGGACAGTCCTACGAGCAGTACTTC

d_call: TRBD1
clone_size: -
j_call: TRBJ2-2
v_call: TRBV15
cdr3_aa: CATSGQGGLTGELFF
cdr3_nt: TGTGCCACCAGCGGACAGGGCGGACTCACCGGGGAGCTGTTTTTT

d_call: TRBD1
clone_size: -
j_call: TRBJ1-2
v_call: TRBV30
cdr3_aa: CAWSAGGPYGYTF
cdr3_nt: TGTGCCTGGAGCGCAGGGGGGCCCTATGGCTACACCTTC

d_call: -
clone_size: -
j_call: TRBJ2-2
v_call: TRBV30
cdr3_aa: CAWTRVPTGELFF
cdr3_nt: TGTGCCTGGACCAGGGTCCCCACCGGGGAGCTGTTTTTT

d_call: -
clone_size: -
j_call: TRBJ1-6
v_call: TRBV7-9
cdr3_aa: CASSLEQGFNSPLHF
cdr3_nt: TGTGCCAGCAGCTTAGAGCAGGGATTTAATTCACCCCTCCACTTT

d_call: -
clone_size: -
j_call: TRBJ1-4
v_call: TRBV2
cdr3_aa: CASRIEKLFF
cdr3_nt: TGTGCCAGCAGGATTGAAAAACTGTTTTTT

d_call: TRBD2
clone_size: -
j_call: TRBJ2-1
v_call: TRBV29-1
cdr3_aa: CSDSGAFSYNEQFF
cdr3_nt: TGCAGCGACAGCGGGGCATTCTCCTACAATGAGCAGTTCTTC

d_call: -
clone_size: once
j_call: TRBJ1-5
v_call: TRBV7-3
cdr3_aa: CASSRGSNQPQHF
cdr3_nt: TGTGCCAGCAGCCGGGGGAGCAATCAGCCCCAGCATTTT

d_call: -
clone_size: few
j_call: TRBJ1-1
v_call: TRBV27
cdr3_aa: CASSQTMGDTEAFF
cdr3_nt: TGTGCCAGCAGTCAGACAATGGGGGACACTGAAGCTTTCTTT

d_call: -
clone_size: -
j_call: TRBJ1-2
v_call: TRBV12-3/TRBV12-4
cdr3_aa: CASSVHYGYTF
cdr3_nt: TGTGCCAGCAGTGTACACTATGGCTACACCTTC

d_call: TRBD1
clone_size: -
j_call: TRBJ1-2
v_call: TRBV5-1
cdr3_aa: CASSPQGENYGYTF
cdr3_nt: TGCGCCAGCAGCCCCCAGGGGGAAAACTATGGCTACACCTTC

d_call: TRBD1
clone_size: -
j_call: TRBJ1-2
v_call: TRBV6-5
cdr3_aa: CASRPTGGYGYTF
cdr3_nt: TGTGCCAGCAGACCGACAGGGGGCTATGGCTACACCTTC

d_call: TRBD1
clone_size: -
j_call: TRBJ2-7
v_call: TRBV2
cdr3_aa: CASSDNRGEQYF
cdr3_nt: TGTGCCAGCAGTGATAACAGGGGCGAGCAGTACTTC

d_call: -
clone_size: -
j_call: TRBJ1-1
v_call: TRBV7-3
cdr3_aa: CASSEQQNTEAFF
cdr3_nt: TGTGCCAGCAGCGAACAACAGAACACTGAAGCTTTCTTT

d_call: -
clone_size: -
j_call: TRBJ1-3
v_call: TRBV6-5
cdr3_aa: CASSFGRPGNTIYF
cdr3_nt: TGTGCCAGCAGCTTCGGCCGACCCGGAAACACCATATATTTT

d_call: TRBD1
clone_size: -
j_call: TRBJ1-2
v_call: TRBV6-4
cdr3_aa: CASSDSSGQPYYGYTF
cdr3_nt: TGTGCCAGCAGTGACTCTTCGGGACAGCCCTACTATGGCTACACCTTC

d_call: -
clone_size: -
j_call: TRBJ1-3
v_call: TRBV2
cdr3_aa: CASSEGPGAGNTIYF
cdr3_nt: TGTGCCAGCAGTGAAGGTCCAGGGGCAGGAAACACCATATATTTT

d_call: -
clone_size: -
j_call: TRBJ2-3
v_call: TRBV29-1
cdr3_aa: CSVDGESTDTQYF
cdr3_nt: TGCAGCGTTGACGGGGAGAGCACAGATACGCAGTATTTT

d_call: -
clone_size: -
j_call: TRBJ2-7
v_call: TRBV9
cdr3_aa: CASSVDADSTYEQYF
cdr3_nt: TGTGCCAGCAGCGTAGACGCGGACAGTACCTACGAGCAGTACTTC

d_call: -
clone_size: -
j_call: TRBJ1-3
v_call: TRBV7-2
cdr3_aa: CASSFRGGSGNTIYF
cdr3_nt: TGTGCCAGCAGCTTCCGAGGGGGCTCTGGAAACACCATATATTTT

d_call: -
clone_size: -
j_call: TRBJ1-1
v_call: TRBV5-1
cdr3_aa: CASSFDNLNTEAFF
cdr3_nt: TGCGCCAGCAGCTTTGACAATTTGAACACTGAAGCTTTCTTT

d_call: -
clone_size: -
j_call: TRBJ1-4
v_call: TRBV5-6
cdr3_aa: CASSRITGVNEKLFF
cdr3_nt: TGTGCCAGCAGCCGCATTACAGGAGTTAATGAAAAACTGTTTTTT

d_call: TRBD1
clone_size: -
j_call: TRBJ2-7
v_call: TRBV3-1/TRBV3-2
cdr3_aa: CASSPVGTGQKYF
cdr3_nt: TGTGCCAGCAGCCCAGTCGGGACAGGGCAAAAGTACTTC

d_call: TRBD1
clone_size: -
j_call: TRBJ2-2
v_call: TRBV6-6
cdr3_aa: CASSYLGQGKTGELFF
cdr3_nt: TGTGCCAGCAGTTACTTGGGACAGGGTAAAACCGGGGAGCTGTTTTTT

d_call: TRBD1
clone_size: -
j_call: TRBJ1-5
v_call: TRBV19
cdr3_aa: CASSTGTGGEQPQHF
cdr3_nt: TGTGCCAGTAGTACCGGGACAGGGGGCGAACAGCCCCAGCATTTT

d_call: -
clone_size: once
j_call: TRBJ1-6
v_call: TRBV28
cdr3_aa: CASSAVGPGRSPLHF
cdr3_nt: TGTGCCAGCAGCGCCGTTGGGCCGGGTCGATCACCCCTCCACTTT

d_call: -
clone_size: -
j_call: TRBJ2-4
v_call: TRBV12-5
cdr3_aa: CASGSYGLAKNIQYF
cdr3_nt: TGTGCTAGTGGTTCCTATGGATTAGCCAAAAACATTCAGTACTTC

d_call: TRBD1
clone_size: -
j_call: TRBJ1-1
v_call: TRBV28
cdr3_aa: CASSARQGFDTEAFF
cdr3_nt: TGTGCCAGCAGTGCAAGACAGGGCTTCGACACTGAAGCTTTCTTT

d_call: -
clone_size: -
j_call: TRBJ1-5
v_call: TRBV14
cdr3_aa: CASSKRGSGNQPQHF
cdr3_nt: TGTGCCAGCAGTAAGAGGGGTTCGGGCAATCAGCCCCAGCATTTT

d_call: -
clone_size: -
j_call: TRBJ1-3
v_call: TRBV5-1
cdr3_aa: CASSSYSSGNTIYF
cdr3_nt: TGCGCCAGCAGCAGTTACAGCTCTGGAAACACCATATATTTT